This T cell receptor beta chain stems from a study of OX40 agonist ivuxolimab in advanced cancers. This clone was observed once. V lost 0 bases and J 0 bases, leaving 24 bases between the germline ends. CDR3 length equals 21 residues. Germline CDR1 ENHRY, CDR2 SYGVKD. Method: immunoSEQ multiplex PCR; TCRdb's copy keeps in-frame clones and lacks some. The sample lists tens of thousands of clones; more than 85% were seen once. The chain links TRBV10-3 to TRBJ1-3; maybe TRBD1 (5 bases). This TCR was recovered from an adult with an advanced solid tumor such as melanoma, head and neck, liver or kidney cancer. This specimen consisted of CD4+ or CD8+ T cells sorted from blood, obtained in a trial of the OX40 agonist ivuxolimab. CDR3 nucleotides: TGTGCCATCAGTGAGTCCGCCTTGCCGGGGCCTAATAAACGCTCTGGAAACACCATATATTTT. Its protein product is CAISESALPGPNKRSGNTIYF.